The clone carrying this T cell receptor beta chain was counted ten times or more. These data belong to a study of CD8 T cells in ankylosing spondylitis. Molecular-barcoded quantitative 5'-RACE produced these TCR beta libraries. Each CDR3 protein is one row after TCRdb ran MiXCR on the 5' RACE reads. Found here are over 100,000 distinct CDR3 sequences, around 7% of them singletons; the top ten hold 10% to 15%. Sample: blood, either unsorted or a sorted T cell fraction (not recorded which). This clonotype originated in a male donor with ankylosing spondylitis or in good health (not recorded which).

The CDR3 protein is CSVGYEKLFF. The CDR3 DNA follows: TGCAGTGTAGGGTATGAAAAACTGTTTTTT. J is TRBJ1-4 and V is TRBV20-1; D gene uncertain. Germline loops: CDR1 DFQATT, CDR2 SNEGSKA (reference sequence). The CDR3 is 10 amino acids. V gave up 7 bases and J gave up 6 bases, with 6 bases separating them.